The subject of this entry is one T cell receptor (beta chain). Its antigen is unidentified. Profiling relied on immunoSEQ multiplex PCR, and the TCRdb table lists in-frame clones only, not all of them. This table holds hundreds of thousands of clones, 80% to 95% found once. Germline V gives CDR1 ENHRY, CDR2 SYGVKD. V lost 2 bases and J lost 6, with 14 bases in between. This CDR3 spans 14 amino acids. This entry comes from a study of shared clonotypes between healthy human individuals. The study, taken as a whole, reports: Between several donors, naive CD4 clonotypes were shared at a level of about 5.3%. Rarefaction gave evidence that sorted-subset sequencing remained incomplete despite large depth.

Selected positively for CCR7 and CD45RO-negative, naive CD8 cells excluded terminally differentiated effector memory CD45RA+ cells. Donors were healthy HIV-negative adults without recently reported acute infections or vaccinations. Material for sequencing was naive CD8+ T cells sorted from blood. This sequence joins TRBV10-3 and TRBJ2-7; perhaps TRBD2 as D (6 bases). The clonotype comes from a man aged 25 to 40 in good health. The DNA for the CDR3 is TGTGCCATCAGTGAGGCGGGGCGTCGGGTCGAGCAGTACTTC. It specifies CAISEAGRRVEQYF.